Below are 14 T cell receptor beta chains sequenced from a single sample in a study of shared clonotypes between healthy human individuals. The protocol was immunoSEQ multiplex PCR, while the TCRdb copy is restricted to in-frame clones and leaves out a portion. The profile shows about 690,000 clones, 90% of them singletons. Sequences were obtained from memory CD8+ T cells from PBMCs. As to subset: CD45RO+ cells pooled with CCR7-negative TemRA cells. All receptors derive from a man younger than 35 in good health. Some clones in this sample may be carry-over from other donors' samples.

V usage is TRBV5-6 and J usage is TRBJ1-2; tentatively, D is TRBD1 (5 bases). The length of the CDR3 is 17 residues. V was pared by 2 bases and J by 2 bases, with 19 bases between. Germline CDR1 SGHDT, CDR2 YYEEEE. CDR3 bases: TGTGCCAGCAGCTTACCGATACTGGGGGTAGGGAACTATGGCTACACCTTC. Protein product: CASSLPILGVGNYGYTF.

This clone was seen many times. The chain recombines TRBV7-8 with TRBJ2-5; D unclear. V shed 2 bases and J shed 0 bases, with 10 bases lying between them. This CDR3 has 15 amino acids. CDR1 is SGHVS, CDR2 FQNEAQ, per germline. The DNA of the CDR3 is TGTGCCAGCAGCTTAACAAGCCGGTACCAAGAGACCCAGTACTTC. Translation: CASSLTSRYQETQYF.

This chain joins TRBV27 and TRBJ2-7, with TRBD2 matching 11 bases. Trimming at V came to 3 bases and at J to 5 bases, leaving 9 bases not matched to a gene. Germline CDR1 and CDR2: MNHEY and SMNVEV (reference sequence). The CDR3 sequence is 16 residues long. The CDR3 coding sequence is TGTGCCAGCAGTTTGCGGACTAGCGGGTTTTTTAACGAGCAGTACTTC. This translates into CASSLRTSGFFNEQYF.

The J gene is TRBJ2-7, the V gene TRBV19, with D perhaps matching TRBD2 (5 bases). Trimming stripped 4 bases from V and 3 bases from J, with 16 bases between. This CDR3 spans 15 amino acids. Germline V lookup: CDR1 LNHDA, CDR2 SQIVND (reference sequence). CDR3 residues: CASSNRKGGHYEQYF. The CDR3 DNA reads as TGTGCCAGTAGTAATAGGAAGGGCGGGCACTACGAGCAGTACTTC.

The rearrangement links TRBV6-1 to TRBJ1-5; D unresolved. Trimming pared 3 bases from V and 0 bases from J, leaving 6 bases between. This CDR3 spans 14 amino acids. Looked up from germline, CDR1 is MNHNS and CDR2 is SASEGT. The CDR3 DNA is TGTGCCAGCAGTGAGGCAGGTAGCAATCAGCCCCAGCATTTT. Translation gives CASSEAGSNQPQHF.

The J gene is TRBJ2-3, the V gene TRBV7-9, with TRBD2 matching 7 bases. The V gene end was trimmed by 5 bases and the J gene end by 4 bases; junction bases not matched to a gene: 9. Germline values: CDR1 SEHNR, CDR2 FQNEAQ (reference sequence). CDR3 length equals 15 residues. The CDR3 DNA follows: TGTGCCAGCAGCCCCCGGGGGAGGGACCCAGATACGCAGTATTTT. It yields the protein CASSPRGRDPDTQYF.

This chain joins TRBV30 and TRBJ1-2; a possible D gene is TRBD1 (5 bases). Trimming took off 0 bases at V and 3 bases at J, with 11 bases between the two ends. CDR1 and CDR2 from the germline V gene are GTSNPN and SVGIG (reference sequence). The CDR3 runs 14 residues. The CDR3 nucleotides read TGTGCCTGGAGTGTGGGGCAGGGCTACTATGGCTACACCTTC. Translated, it gives CAWSVGQGYYGYTF.

The gene calls are TRBV6-1 and TRBJ2-4, with 9 bases aligning to TRBD1. The germline V gene encodes CDR1 MNHNS and CDR2 SASEGT. CDR3 length equals 16 residues. V trimming: 0 bases; J trimming: 4 bases; junction bases outside the gene matches: 4. The CDR3 nucleotides read TGTGCCAGCAGTGAAGCGCCGGGACAGGGAAAAAACATTCAGTACTTC. Translation: CASSEAPGQGKNIQYF.

As concerns this clone: The sample holds other DNA sequences that translate to the same CDR3. J is TRBJ1-1 and V is TRBV6-5; no clear D. V lost 2 bases to trimming and J lost 1 base, with 5 bases between them. Germline V gene lookup returns CDR1 MNHEY and CDR2 SVGAGI. The CDR3 has 13 residues. CDR3 sequence reads: CASSYERNTEAFF. DNA for the CDR3: TGTGCCAGCAGTTACGAACGGAACACTGAAGCTTTCTTT.

The chain combines TRBV9 with TRBJ2-7; D remains unclear. The CDR3 totals 12 residues. V gave up 3 bases and J gave up 4 bases, with 8 bases separating them. CDR1 and CDR2 (germline): SGDLS, YYNGEE. CDR3 amino acids: CASSALGYEQYF. The CDR3 bases are TGTGCCAGCAGCGCCCTGGGATACGAGCAGTACTTC.

The chain is built from TRBV4-1 and TRBJ2-5; D gene ambiguous. CDR1 and CDR2 (germline): MGHRA, YSYEKL. V was trimmed by 0 bases and J by 4 bases, leaving 12 bases between them. The CDR3 is made up of 15 amino acids. CDR3 DNA sequence: TGCGCCAGCAGCCAAGATCCCCGCGCCCCAGAGACCCAGTACTTC. Residues: CASSQDPRAPETQYF.

The chain is built from TRBV4-1 and TRBJ1-1, with unresolved D. The CDR3 length is 15 residues. Trimming took off 0 bases at V and 6 bases at J, with 14 bases between the two ends. CDR1 is MGHRA, CDR2 YSYEKL, per germline. The CDR3 reads CASSQDPIKGSEAFF. As DNA, the CDR3 is TGCGCCAGCAGCCAAGATCCGATCAAGGGCTCTGAAGCTTTCTTT.

Many counts were recorded for this clone. V and J are TRBV9 and TRBJ2-7; 7 bases match TRBD2. This CDR3 spans 16 amino acids. V shed 0 bases, J shed 5 bases, and the junction held 11 bases outside the gene matches. Germline V gene lookup returns CDR1 SGDLS and CDR2 YYNGEE. The CDR3 bases are TGTGCCAGCAGCGTAGGATTGAAGACTAGCCCCCACGAGCAGTACTTC. This sequence encodes CASSVGLKTSPHEQYF. The whole variable domain, remainder taken from reference TRBV9 and TRBJ2-7, is DSGVTQTPKHLITATGQRVTLRCSPRSGDLSVYWYQQSLDQGLQFLIQYYNGEERAKGNILERFSAQQFPDLHSELNLSSLELGDSALYFCASSVGLKTSPHEQYFGPGTRLTVT.

The J gene is TRBJ2-1, the V gene TRBV27, with 9 bases aligning to TRBD2. V lost 6 bases and J lost 1; bases outside the gene matches: 4. CDR3 length: 15 residues. Germline V gene data show CDR1 as MNHEY and CDR2 as SMNVEV (reference sequence). The DNA of the CDR3 is TGTGCCAGCAGGGCGCGGGGGGGATCCTACAATGAGCAGTTCTTC. Translation: CASRARGGSYNEQFF.